This T cell receptor (beta chain) came from a study of T cell responses to AZD1222 COVID-19 vaccine. Assay: immunoSEQ multiplex PCR; the TCRdb copy retains only in-frame clones and omits some. The sample lists over 80,000 clones, over 75% occurring once. The germline V and J ends were trimmed by 2 bases and 0 bases, with 10 bases remaining between them. There are 14 residues in the CDR3. Germline V gene sequence: CDR1 GTSNPN, CDR2 SVGIG (reference sequence). Sequenced material: peripheral blood, taken on day 0 of AZD1222 vaccination. This TCR was sampled from an adult in good health. The rearrangement links TRBV30 to TRBJ1-1; D gene ambiguous. The DNA for the CDR3 is TGTGCCTGGAGTCGTGGGGAGGTGAACACTGAAGCTTTCTTT. Translating gives CAWSRGEVNTEAFF.